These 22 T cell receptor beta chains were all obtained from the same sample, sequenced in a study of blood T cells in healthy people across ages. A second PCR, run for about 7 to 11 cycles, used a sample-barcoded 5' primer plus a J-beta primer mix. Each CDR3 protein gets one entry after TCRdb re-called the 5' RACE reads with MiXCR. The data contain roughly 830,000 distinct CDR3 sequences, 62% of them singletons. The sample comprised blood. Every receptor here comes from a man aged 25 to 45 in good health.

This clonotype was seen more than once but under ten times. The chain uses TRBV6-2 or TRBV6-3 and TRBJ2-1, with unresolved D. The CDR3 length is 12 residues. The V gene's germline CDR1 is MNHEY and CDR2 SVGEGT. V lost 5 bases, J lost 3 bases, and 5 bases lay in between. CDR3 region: CASSTLYNEQFF. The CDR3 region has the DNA TGTGCCAGCAGTACCCTCTACAATGAGCAGTTCTTC.

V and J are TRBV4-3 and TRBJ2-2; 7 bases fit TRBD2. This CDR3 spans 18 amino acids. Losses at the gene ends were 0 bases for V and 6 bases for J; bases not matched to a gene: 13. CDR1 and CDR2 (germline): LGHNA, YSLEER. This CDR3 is CASSQDFTGEGVPGELFF. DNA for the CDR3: TGCGCCAGCAGCCAAGATTTTACTGGGGAGGGCGTTCCCGGGGAGCTGTTTTTT.

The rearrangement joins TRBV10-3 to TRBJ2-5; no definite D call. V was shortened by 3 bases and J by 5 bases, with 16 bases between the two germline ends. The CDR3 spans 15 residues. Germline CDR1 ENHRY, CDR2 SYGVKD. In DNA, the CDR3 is TGTGCCATCAGTGATCCCCGTAGGCAGAGGGAGACCCAGTACTTC. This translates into CAISDPRRQRETQYF.

The CDR3 sequence: CSAERGPRETQYF. The CDR3 nucleotides are TGCAGTGCTGAGCGGGGACCACGAGAGACCCAGTACTTC. This sequence joins TRBV20-1 and TRBJ2-5, with 7 nucleotides matching TRBD2. Unmatched junction bases numbered 7, after V lost 5 bases and J lost 4 bases. Germline V gene data show CDR1 as DFQATT and CDR2 as SNEGSKA (reference sequence). This CDR3 is built from 13 residues.

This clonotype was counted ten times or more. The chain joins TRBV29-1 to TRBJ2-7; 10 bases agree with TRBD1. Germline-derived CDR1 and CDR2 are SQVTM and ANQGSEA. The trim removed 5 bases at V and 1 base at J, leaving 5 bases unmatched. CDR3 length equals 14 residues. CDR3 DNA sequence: TGCAGCGTTAGCCGGGACAGGGGTTCCTACGAGCAGTACTTC. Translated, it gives CSVSRDRGSYEQYF.

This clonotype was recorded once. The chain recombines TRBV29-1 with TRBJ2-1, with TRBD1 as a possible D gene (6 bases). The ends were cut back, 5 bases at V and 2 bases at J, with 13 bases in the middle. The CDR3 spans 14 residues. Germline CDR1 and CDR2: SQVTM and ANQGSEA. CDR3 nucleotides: TGCAGCGTTCCTGTGGGGGCTACCTACAATGAGCAGTTCTTC. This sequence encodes CSVPVGATYNEQFF.

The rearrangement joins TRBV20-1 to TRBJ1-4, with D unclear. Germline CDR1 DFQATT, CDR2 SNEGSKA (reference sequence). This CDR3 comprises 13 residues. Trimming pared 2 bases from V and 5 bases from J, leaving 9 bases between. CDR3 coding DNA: TGCAGTGCTAGATCGGGATTCAATGAAAAACTGTTTTTT. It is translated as CSARSGFNEKLFF.

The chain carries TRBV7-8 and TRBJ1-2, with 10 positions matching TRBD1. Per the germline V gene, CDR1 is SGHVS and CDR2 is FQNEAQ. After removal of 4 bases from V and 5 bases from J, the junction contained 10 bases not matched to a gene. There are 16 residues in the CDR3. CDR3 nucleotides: TGTGCCAGCAGCTCCCCCGCCGGGACAGGGGAATATGGCTACACCTTC. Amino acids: CASSSPAGTGEYGYTF. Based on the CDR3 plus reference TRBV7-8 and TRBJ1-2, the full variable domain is GAGVSQSPRYKVAKRGQDVALRCDPISGHVSLFWYQQALGQGPEFLTYFQNEAQLDKSGLPSDRFFAERPEGSVSTLKIQRTQQEDSAVYLCASSSPAGTGEYGYTFGSGTRLTVV.

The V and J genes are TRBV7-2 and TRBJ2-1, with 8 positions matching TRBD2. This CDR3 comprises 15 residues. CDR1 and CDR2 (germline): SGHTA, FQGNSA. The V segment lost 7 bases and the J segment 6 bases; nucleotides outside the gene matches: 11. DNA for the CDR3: TGTGCCAGCAACCTGGGGACTAGTGGGGTCAATGAGCAGTTCTTC. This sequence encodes CASNLGTSGVNEQFF. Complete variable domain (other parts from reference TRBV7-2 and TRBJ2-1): GAGVSQSPSNKVTEKGKDVELRCDPISGHTALYWYRQSLGQGLEFLIYFQGNSAPDKSGLPSDRFSAERTGGSVSTLTIQRTQQEDSAVYLCASNLGTSGVNEQFFGPGTRLTVL.

The CDR3 DNA reads as TGTGCCAGCAGTCCGGAAGGGTTTGGCTACACCTTC. This sequence encodes CASSPEGFGYTF. The chain couples TRBV6-2 or TRBV6-3 to TRBJ1-2; no firm D call. Germline V lookup: CDR1 MNHEY, CDR2 SVGEGT. V gave up 5 bases and J gave up 7 bases, with 11 bases separating them. The CDR3 sequence is 12 residues long.

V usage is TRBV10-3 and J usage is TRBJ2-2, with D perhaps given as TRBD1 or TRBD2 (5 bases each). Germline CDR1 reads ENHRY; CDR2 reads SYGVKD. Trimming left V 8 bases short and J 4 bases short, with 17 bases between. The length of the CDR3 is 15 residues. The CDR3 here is CAIANLGPSTGELFF. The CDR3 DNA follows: TGTGCCATCGCTAACTTGGGACCGAGCACCGGGGAGCTGTTTTTT.

CDR3 in amino acids: CASNDSGNEQFF. The CDR3 DNA follows: TGTGCCAGCAATGATAGCGGGAATGAGCAGTTCTTC. The chain combines TRBV6-2 or TRBV6-3 with TRBJ2-1; 7 bases are shared with TRBD2. Looked up from germline, CDR1 is MNHEY and CDR2 is SVGEGT. V dropped 7 bases and J dropped 7; count of bases not matched to a gene: 4. The CDR3 loop spans 12 amino acids.

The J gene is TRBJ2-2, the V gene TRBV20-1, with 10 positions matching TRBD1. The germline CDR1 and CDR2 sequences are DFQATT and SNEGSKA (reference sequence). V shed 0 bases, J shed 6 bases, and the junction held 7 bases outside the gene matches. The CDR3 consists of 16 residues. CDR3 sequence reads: CSARDRDRGFAGELFF. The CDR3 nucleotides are TGCAGTGCTAGAGATAGGGACAGGGGTTTCGCCGGGGAGCTGTTTTTT.

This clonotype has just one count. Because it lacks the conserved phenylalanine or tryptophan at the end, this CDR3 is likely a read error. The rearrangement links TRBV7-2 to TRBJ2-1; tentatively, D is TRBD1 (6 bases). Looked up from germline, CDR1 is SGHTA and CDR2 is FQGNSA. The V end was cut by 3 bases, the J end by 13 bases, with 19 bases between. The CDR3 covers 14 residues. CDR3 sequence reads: CASSFQQGGETQFS. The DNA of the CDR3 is TGTGCCAGCAGCTTCCAACAGGGCGGAGAGACCCAGTTCTCC.

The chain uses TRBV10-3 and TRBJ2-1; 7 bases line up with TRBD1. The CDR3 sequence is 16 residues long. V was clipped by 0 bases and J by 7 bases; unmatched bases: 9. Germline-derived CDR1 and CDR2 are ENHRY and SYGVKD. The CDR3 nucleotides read TGTGCCATCAGTGAGTCGTCACAGGGGTATGAAAATGAGCAGTTCTTC. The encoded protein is CAISESSQGYENEQFF.

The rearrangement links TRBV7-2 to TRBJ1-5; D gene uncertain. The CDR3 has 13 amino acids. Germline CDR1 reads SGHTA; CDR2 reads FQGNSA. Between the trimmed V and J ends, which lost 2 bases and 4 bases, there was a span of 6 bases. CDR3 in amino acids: CASSLRQNQPQHF. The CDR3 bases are TGTGCCAGCAGCTTAAGGCAGAATCAGCCCCAGCATTTT. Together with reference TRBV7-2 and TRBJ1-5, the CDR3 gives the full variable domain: GAGVSQSPSNKVTEKGKDVELRCDPISGHTALYWYRQSLGQGLEFLIYFQGNSAPDKSGLPSDRFSAERTGGSVSTLTIQRTQQEDSAVYLCASSLRQNQPQHFGDGTRLSIL.

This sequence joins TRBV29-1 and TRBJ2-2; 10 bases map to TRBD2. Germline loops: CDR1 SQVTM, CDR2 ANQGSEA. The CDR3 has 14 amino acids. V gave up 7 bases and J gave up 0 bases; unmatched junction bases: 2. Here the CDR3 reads CSGLAGANTGELFF. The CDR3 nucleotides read TGCAGCGGTCTAGCGGGAGCGAACACCGGGGAGCTGTTTTTT.

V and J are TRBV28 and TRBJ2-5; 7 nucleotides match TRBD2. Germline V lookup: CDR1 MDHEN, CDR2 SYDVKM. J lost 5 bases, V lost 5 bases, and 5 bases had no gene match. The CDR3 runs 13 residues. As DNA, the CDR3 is TGTGCCAGCAGTCCGGGGACTATCGAGACCCAGTACTTC. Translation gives CASSPGTIETQYF.

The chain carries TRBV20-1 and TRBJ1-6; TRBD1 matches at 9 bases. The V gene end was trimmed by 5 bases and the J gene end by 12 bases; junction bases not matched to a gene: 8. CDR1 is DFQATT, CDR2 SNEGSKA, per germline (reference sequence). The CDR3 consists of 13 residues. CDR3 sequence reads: CSAAGTGWGPLHF. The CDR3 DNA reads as TGCAGTGCTGCCGGGACAGGGTGGGGACCCCTCCACTTT.

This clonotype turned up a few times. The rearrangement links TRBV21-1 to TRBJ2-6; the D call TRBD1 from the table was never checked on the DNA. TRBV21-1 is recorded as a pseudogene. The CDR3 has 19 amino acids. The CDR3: CASSLDPGTDISGANVLTF. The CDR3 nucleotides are TGTGCCAGCAGCCTGGACCCGGGGACGGACATCTCTGGGGCCAACGTCCTGACTTTC.

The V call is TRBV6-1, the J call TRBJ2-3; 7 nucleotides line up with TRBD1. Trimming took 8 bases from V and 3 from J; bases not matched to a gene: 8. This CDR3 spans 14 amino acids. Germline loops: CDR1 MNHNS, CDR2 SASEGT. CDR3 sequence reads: CASGWTGITDTQYF. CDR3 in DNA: TGTGCCAGCGGTTGGACAGGCATAACAGATACGCAGTATTTT.

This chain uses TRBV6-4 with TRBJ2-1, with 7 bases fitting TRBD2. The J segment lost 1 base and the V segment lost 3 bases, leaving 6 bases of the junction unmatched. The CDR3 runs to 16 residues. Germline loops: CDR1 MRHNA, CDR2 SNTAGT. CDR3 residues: CASSEAERGSYNEQFF. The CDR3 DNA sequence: TGTGCCAGCAGTGAGGCGGAGCGGGGATCCTACAATGAGCAGTTCTTC.